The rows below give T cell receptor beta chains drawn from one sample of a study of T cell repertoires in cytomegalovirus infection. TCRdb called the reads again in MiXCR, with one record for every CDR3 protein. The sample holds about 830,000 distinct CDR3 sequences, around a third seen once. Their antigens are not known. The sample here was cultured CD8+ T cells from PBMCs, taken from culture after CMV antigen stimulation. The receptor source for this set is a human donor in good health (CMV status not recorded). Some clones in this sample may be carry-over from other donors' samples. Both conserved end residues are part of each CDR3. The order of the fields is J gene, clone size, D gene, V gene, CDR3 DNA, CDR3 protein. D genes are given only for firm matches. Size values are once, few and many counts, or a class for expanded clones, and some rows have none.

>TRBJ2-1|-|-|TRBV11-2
TGTGTCAGCAGCTTAAGCCCCCCGGGACTCCCTCTATACAATGAGCAGTTCTTC
CVSSLSPPGLPLYNEQFF
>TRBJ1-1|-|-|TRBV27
TGTGCCAGCAGTCTGGGGGATTTAGGAGACACTGAAGCTTTCTTT
CASSLGDLGDTEAFF
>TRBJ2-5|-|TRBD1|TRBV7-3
TGTGCCAGCAGCTCCCCCGAGGGTACAGGGGGCGCGGGAGAGACCCAGTACTTC
CASSSPEGTGGAGETQYF
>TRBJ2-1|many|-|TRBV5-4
TGTGCCAGCAGCTTTGGGAGGTCCTACAATGAGCAGTTCTTC
CASSFGRSYNEQFF
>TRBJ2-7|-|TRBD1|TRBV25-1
TGTGCCAGCAGAGATGGGACAGGGGGGAACTACGAGCAGTACTTC
CASRDGTGGNYEQYF
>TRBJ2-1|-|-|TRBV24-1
TGTGCCACCAGTTACGGGCCGGGGCTCAATGAGCAGTTCTTC
CATSYGPGLNEQFF
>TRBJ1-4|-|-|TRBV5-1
TGCGCCAGCAGCTTGAGAGGGGAAGGTGAAAAACTGTTTTTT
CASSLRGEGEKLFF
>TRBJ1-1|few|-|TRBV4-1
TGCGCCAGCAGCCAAGGGGTTGGGACAAGTACTGAAGCTTTCTTT
CASSQGVGTSTEAFF
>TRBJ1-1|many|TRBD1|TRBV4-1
TGTGCCAGCAGCCCGAGACAGGGAGGGACTGAAGCTTTCTTT
CASSPRQGGTEAFF
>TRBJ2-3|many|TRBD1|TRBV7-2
TGTGCCAGCAGCTCTTCGACAGGGTGGGGGCCGTTGAAGTATTTT
CASSSSTGWGPLKYF
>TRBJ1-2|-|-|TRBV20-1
TGCAGTGCTAGAGCGGACAGTCGCTATGGCTACACCTTC
CSARADSRYGYTF
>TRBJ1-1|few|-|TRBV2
TGTGCCAGCAGTGAAGATCCGCCTAGGAGCCCTGAAGCTTTCTTT
CASSEDPPRSPEAFF
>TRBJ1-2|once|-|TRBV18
TGTGCCAGCTCACCACCTTCGACAGTTTCTGGTGGCTACACCTTC
CASSPPSTVSGGYTF
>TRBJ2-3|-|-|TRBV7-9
TGTGCCAGCATCAAAGTCCTAAGGCGGAGGGATACGCAGTATTTT
CASIKVLRRRDTQYF
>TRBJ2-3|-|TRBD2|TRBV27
TGTGCCAGCAGTCCAGCGGGACCTCTCAGGGATACGCAGTATTTT
CASSPAGPLRDTQYF
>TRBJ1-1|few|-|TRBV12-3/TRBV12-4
TGTGCCAGCAAAAAAGAACCCGGGGGGCGAGGAACTGAAGCTTTCTTT
CASKKEPGGRGTEAFF
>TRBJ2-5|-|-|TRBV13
TGTGCCAGCAGCTTAGGCGTCGGAACGGGGAGGCGCCAAGAGACCCAGTACTTC
CASSLGVGTGRRQETQYF
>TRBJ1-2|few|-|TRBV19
TGTGCCAGTAGTACCTCCTTGGAGGGATTCTATGGCTACACCTTC
CASSTSLEGFYGYTF
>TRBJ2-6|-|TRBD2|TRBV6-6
TGTGCCAGCAGTTTTAGCGGGGTCCGTAAAGGGTCTGGGGCCAACGTCCTGACTTTC
CASSFSGVRKGSGANVLTF
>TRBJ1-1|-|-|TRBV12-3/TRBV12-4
TGTGCCAGCAGTCTTCAGCACCTCTTTGGGGCTTTCTTT
CASSLQHLFGAFF
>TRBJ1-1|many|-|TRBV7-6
TGTGCCAGCAGGGCCGGGGGTATGAACACTGAAGCTTTCTTT
CASRAGGMNTEAFF
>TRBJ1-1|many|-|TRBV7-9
TGTGCCAGCAGTTCTAAACAGGTGAACACTGAAGCTTTCTTT
CASSSKQVNTEAFF
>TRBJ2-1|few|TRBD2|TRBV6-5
TGTGCCAGCAGTTACTCGCGGGGGGGGTACAATGAGCAGTTCTTC
CASSYSRGGYNEQFF
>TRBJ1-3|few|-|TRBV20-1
TGCAGTGCTAGAGTTGTCAGAGGCTCTGGAAACACCATATATTTT
CSARVVRGSGNTIYF
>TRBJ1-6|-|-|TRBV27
TGTGCCAGCACCACGAGAGTGCCGAATTCACCCCTCCACTTT
CASTTRVPNSPLHF
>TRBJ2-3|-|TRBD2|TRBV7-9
TGTGCCAGCAGCTTTAGCGGGGGAAGTGCAGTGGCGCAGTATTTT
CASSFSGGSAVAQYF
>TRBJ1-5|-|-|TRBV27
TGTGCCAGCAGTTTCTTTCTCTCGGATCAGCCCCAGCATTTT
CASSFFLSDQPQHF
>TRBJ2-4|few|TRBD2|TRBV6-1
TGTGCCAGCAGTGAATGGCTAGCGGGTGTACTAGCCAAAAACATTCAGTACTTC
CASSEWLAGVLAKNIQYF
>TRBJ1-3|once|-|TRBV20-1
TGCAGTGCTAGAGATCATCAAGGGGCAGCTGGAAACACCATATATTTT
CSARDHQGAAGNTIYF
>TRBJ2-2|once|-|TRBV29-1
TGCAGCGTTGAAGGTGGTAGGGGAGTGGCCTACGGGGAGCTGTTTTTT
CSVEGGRGVAYGELFF
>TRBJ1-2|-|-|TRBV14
TGTGCCAGCAGCTACGAGACAGTTCCAGCTAACTATGGCTACACCTTC
CASSYETVPANYGYTF
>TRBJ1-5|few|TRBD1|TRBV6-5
TGTGCCAGCAGCCGCGACAGGGCACGGCAGCCCCAGCATTTT
CASSRDRARQPQHF
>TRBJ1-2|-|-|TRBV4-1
TGCGCCAGCAGCCCCCCAGGGTTGGAACGGAATGGCTACACCTTC
CASSPPGLERNGYTF
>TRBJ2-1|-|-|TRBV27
TGTGCCAGCAGCCGCGGCTTCGCAGTCTACAATGAGCAGTTCTTC
CASSRGFAVYNEQFF
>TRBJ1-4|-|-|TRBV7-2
TGTGCCAGCGGGCCGCGGGCAGGAAATAATGAAAAACTGTTTTTT
CASGPRAGNNEKLFF
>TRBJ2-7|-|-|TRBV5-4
TGTGCCAGCAGCTTGGAATCTGGGGATTATTACGAGCAGTACTTC
CASSLESGDYYEQYF
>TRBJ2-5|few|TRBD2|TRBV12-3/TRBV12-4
TGTGCCAGCAGCCCGCTAGCGGGGGGGCGCGAGACCCAGTACTTC
CASSPLAGGRETQYF
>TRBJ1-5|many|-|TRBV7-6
TGTGCCAGCAGTCCCGGGACTTCGAGCAATCAGCCCCAGCATTTT
CASSPGTSSNQPQHF
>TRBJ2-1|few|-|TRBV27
TGTGCCAGCAGTCCAATATCCCCGGGATTGGAAAGCGCCTACAATGAGCAGTTCTTC
CASSPISPGLESAYNEQFF
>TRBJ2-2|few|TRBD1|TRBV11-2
TGTGCCAGCAGCCACAGGGGTCAGGCCGGGGAGCTGTTTTTT
CASSHRGQAGELFF
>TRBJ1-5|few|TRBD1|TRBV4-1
TGCGCCAGCAGCCAAACCGACAGGGATTATCAGCCCCAGCATTTT
CASSQTDRDYQPQHF
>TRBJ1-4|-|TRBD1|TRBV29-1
TGCAGCGTTACAGGGGGTCTTGGAGAAAAACTGTTTTTT
CSVTGGLGEKLFF